The 21 T cell receptor beta chains below come from one sample, sequenced in a study of post-analysis software for immune sequencing data (dated by TCRdb to between 2015 and 2016). Points the paper makes about the study in general: Patients showed significantly higher frequencies than controls for five TRBV segments, among them TRBV5-6, TRBV5-1 and TRBV20-1.

Their target antigens are unknown. Libraries were prepared through PCR. Sequencing was performed on an Illumina HiSeq 2500. To reduce PCR and sequencing biases, unique molecular identifiers were built into the TCR beta cDNA libraries. TCRdb reprocessing: public reads trimmed at Q25 with fastp, clones called with MiXCR, in-frame beta chains kept. Every distinct CDR3 protein forms one entry, paired with its most common genes and DNA. The sample has some 450,000 distinct CDR3 sequences on record, roughly 45% of them singletons. The leading ten clones occupy around 10% of the sample. The source material was blood. The receptors were gathered from a girl aged 10-17 years with multiple sclerosis.

This clonotype has a handful of counts. The chain carries TRBV20-1 and TRBJ2-3; 9 bases match TRBD2. The CDR3 length is 18 residues. Per the germline V gene, CDR1 is DFQATT and CDR2 is SNEGSKA (reference sequence). V shed 0 bases, J shed 2 bases, and the junction held 12 bases outside the gene matches. The CDR3 DNA is TGCAGTGCTAGAGATTTAATGGATGGCGGGAGGGCCACAGATACGCAGTATTTT. Protein: CSARDLMDGGRATDTQYF.

This clonotype has more than one count but fewer than ten. V gene TRBV28 combines with J gene TRBJ2-5, with D possibly TRBD2 on 6 matching bases. Per germline, CDR1 MDHEN and CDR2 SYDVKM. The V and J ends lost 5 bases and 5 bases respectively, with 21 bases between them. The length of the CDR3 is 16 residues. This CDR3 is CASSQKTSWVRETQYF. Written as DNA, the CDR3 is TGTGCCAGCAGTCAAAAGACTAGTTGGGTTCGGGAGACCCAGTACTTC.

This chain joins TRBV20-1 and TRBJ2-1, with D hard to call. The CDR3 is 8 residues long. The germline CDR1 and CDR2 sequences are DFQATT and SNEGSKA (reference sequence). V shed 6 bases and J shed 7 bases, with 1 base lying between them. CDR3 loop: CSANEQFF. The CDR3 region has the DNA TGCAGTGCGAATGAGCAGTTCTTC.

This clonotype was seen only a few times. V usage is TRBV21-1 and J usage is TRBJ1-2; TRBD1 was called by the table and not checked on the DNA. TRBV21-1 is described as a pseudogene. The CDR3 is 15 amino acids. CDR3 sequence (DNA): TGTGCCATCCCCTTTCCCGGGACAGCAAACTATGGCTACACCTTC. It specifies CAIPFPGTANYGYTF.

The rearrangement links TRBV20-1 to TRBJ2-3; TRBD1 matches at 7 bases. This CDR3 contains 14 residues. The germline V gene encodes CDR1 DFQATT and CDR2 SNEGSKA (reference sequence). The V gene end was trimmed by 3 bases and the J gene end by 5 bases; junction bases not matched to a gene: 8. The CDR3 spells CSASHRGLIDTQYF. In DNA, the CDR3 is TGCAGTGCTAGCCACAGGGGTCTTATAGATACGCAGTATTTT.

The chain carries TRBV18 and TRBJ1-5; tentative D call: TRBD1 (5 bases). Trimming stripped 3 bases from V and 9 bases from J, with 12 bases between. CDR3 length: 13 amino acids. Germline V gene lookup returns CDR1 KGHSH and CDR2 LQKENI. The CDR3 DNA reads as TGTGCCAGCTCACCCACAGGCCCAGGGCCCCAGCATTTT. Translated: CASSPTGPGPQHF. Variable domain in full (rest from reference TRBV18 and TRBJ1-5): NAGVMQNPRHLVRRRGQEARLRCSPMKGHSHVYWYRQLPEEGLKFMVYLQKENIIDESGMPKERFSAEFPKEGPSILRIQQVVRGDSAAYFCASSPTGPGPQHFGDGTRLSIL.

The chain combines TRBV29-1 with TRBJ2-6; 8 bases line up with TRBD1. Losses at the gene ends were 8 bases for V and 0 bases for J; bases not matched to a gene: 9. Germline values: CDR1 SQVTM, CDR2 ANQGSEA. The CDR3 is 16 residues long. In DNA, the CDR3 is TGCAGCTTCGAGGACAGGGCCGACTCTGGGGCCAACGTCCTGACTTTC. The encoded protein is CSFEDRADSGANVLTF.

This clonotype was picked up a small number of times. The chain combines TRBV5-1 with TRBJ2-7, with 10 bases aligning to TRBD2. J was trimmed by 3 bases and V by 6 bases; bases with no gene match: 3. This CDR3 has 13 residues. Germline CDR1 reads SGHRS; CDR2 reads YFSETQ. The CDR3 reads CASTGTSVYEQYF. DNA of the CDR3: TGCGCCAGCACCGGGACTAGCGTCTACGAGCAGTACTTC.

The chain combines TRBV28 with TRBJ2-7; D is ambiguous. CDR1 and CDR2 from the germline V gene are MDHEN and SYDVKM. CDR3 length: 16 residues. The V end lost 3 bases, the J end lost 2 bases, and 17 bases lay between the germline ends. The CDR3 nucleotides are TGTGCCAGCAGTTTCTCCGGCAGCTTGCCCACCTACGAGCAGTACTTC. It yields the protein CASSFSGSLPTYEQYF.

The genes are TRBV7-3 and TRBJ1-1; tentatively, D is TRBD1 (6 bases). This CDR3 is built from 13 residues. Deletions cut 4 bases from V and 2 bases from J, with 8 bases between. Per the germline V gene, CDR1 is SGHTA and CDR2 is FQGTGA. The CDR3 region is CASSSDRNTEAFF. The CDR3 nucleotides read TGTGCCAGCAGCTCGGACAGAAACACTGAAGCTTTCTTT.

CDR3 region: CASSYSMHENYGYTF. CDR3 sequence (DNA): TGTGCCAGCAGTTACTCGATGCACGAAAACTATGGCTACACCTTC. This chain links TRBV6-6 with TRBJ1-2; D is uncertain. V gave up 0 bases and J gave up 2 bases, with 10 bases separating them. This CDR3 region has 15 residues. Per the germline V gene, CDR1 is MNHNY and CDR2 is SVGAGI (reference sequence).

The sample holds a few counts of this clonotype. The chain combines TRBV4-3 with TRBJ2-3; 10 positions match TRBD2. Trimming at V came to 5 bases and at J to 1 base, leaving 12 bases not matched to a gene. CDR3 length: 18 residues. Looked up from germline, CDR1 is LGHNA and CDR2 is YSLEER. The CDR3 DNA sequence: TGCGCCAGCAGCTTACCGGGACTAGCGATTACTGGCACAGATACGCAGTATTTT. Translation: CASSLPGLAITGTDTQYF.

The V gene is TRBV14, the J gene TRBJ2-1; D unclear. V was shortened by 0 bases and J by 9 bases, with 6 bases between the two germline ends. The CDR3 has 12 residues. Per germline, CDR1 SGHDN and CDR2 FVKESK. CDR3 residues: CASSQEGLEQFF. CDR3 in DNA: TGTGCCAGCAGCCAAGAAGGCCTTGAGCAGTTCTTC. Combining the CDR3 with reference TRBV14 and TRBJ2-1 gives the whole variable domain EAGVTQFPSHSVIEKGQTVTLRCDPISGHDNLYWYRRVMGKEIKFLLHFVKESKQDESGMPNNRFLAERTGGTYSTLKVQPAELEDSGVYFCASSQEGLEQFFGPGTRLTVL.

Turning to this clonotype: This sequence may be a read error, since a much larger clone differs from it by one base. The chain joins TRBV27 to TRBJ2-4; no definite D call. Near its end, the DNA agrees better with TRBJ2-7, so the J call may be wrong. Germline CDR1 MNHEY, CDR2 SMNVEV (reference sequence). The CDR3 extends over 15 amino acids. The CDR3: CTSSPRTARTYEQYF. CDR3 in DNA: TGTACCAGCAGTCCCCGGACCGCCAGGACCTACGAGCAGTACTTC.

This clonotype was seen once. The V call is TRBV2, the J call TRBJ2-5; D not resolved. CDR1 is SNHLY and CDR2 is FYNNEI in the germline V gene. There are 14 residues in the CDR3. V lost 0 bases and J lost 7, with 12 bases in between. CDR3 protein: CASSEAPSLGTQYF. The CDR3 nucleotides read TGTGCCAGCAGTGAAGCGCCCTCATTAGGGACCCAGTACTTC. Together with reference TRBV2 and TRBJ2-5, the CDR3 gives the full variable domain: EPEVTQTPSHQVTQMGQEVILRCVPISNHLYFYWYRQILGQKVEFLVSFYNNEISEKSEIFDDQFSVERPDGSNFTLKIRSTKLEDSAMYFCASSEAPSLGTQYFGPGTRLLVL.

The chain recombines TRBV29-1 with TRBJ1-1; no clear D. Germline V gene data show CDR1 as SQVTM and CDR2 as ANQGSEA. CDR3 length: 13 residues. Trimming pared 4 bases from V and 1 base from J, leaving 10 bases between. The CDR3 nucleotides are TGCAGCGTTGTGCGGAGGACGAACACTGAAGCTTTCTTT. Its protein is CSVVRRTNTEAFF.

The J gene is TRBJ1-5, the V gene TRBV4-1; D unresolved. V was trimmed by 1 base and J by 6 bases, leaving 10 bases between them. CDR1 is MGHRA, CDR2 YSYEKL, per germline. CDR3 size: 14 residues. CDR3: CASSQGGLGQPQHF. CDR3 DNA: TGCGCCAGCAGCCAAGGCGGTTTGGGTCAGCCCCAGCATTTT.

The J gene is TRBJ2-5, the V gene TRBV4-1; tentatively, D is TRBD1 (6 bases). V dropped 0 bases and J dropped 3 bases, with 17 bases sitting between them. The V gene's germline CDR1 is MGHRA and CDR2 YSYEKL. This CDR3 contains 17 residues. The CDR3 loop is CASSQERGTDREETQYF. The CDR3 DNA follows: TGCGCCAGCAGCCAAGAGAGGGGGACGGATAGGGAAGAGACCCAGTACTTC.

This clonotype was seen a handful of times. This chain links TRBV29-1 with TRBJ1-1; tentative D call: TRBD1 (5 bases). Germline V gene data show CDR1 as SQVTM and CDR2 as ANQGSEA. The CDR3 contains 10 residues. V was clipped by 5 bases and J by 5 bases, with 6 bases between them. The CDR3 region has the DNA TGCAGCGTTAAGGGGACTGAAGCTTTCTTT. Its protein product is CSVKGTEAFF. Full variable domain (outside the CDR3, taken from reference TRBV29-1 and TRBJ1-1): SAVISQKPSRDICQRGTSLTIQCQVDSQVTMMFWYRQQPGQSLTLIATANQGSEATYESGFVIDKFPISRPNLTFSTLTVSNMSPEDSSIYLCSVKGTEAFFGQGTRLTVV.

This clonotype occurred once. CDR3 in amino acids: CASSLEAGNSGYTF. In nucleotides, the CDR3 is TGTGCCAGCAGCCTAGAGGCAGGGAATAGTGGCTACACCTTC. The chain links TRBV3-1 to TRBJ1-2; D perhaps matches TRBD1 (5 bases). Trimming took 4 bases from V and 7 from J, leaving 16 bases between them. Germline CDR1 reads LGHDT; CDR2 reads YNNKEL (reference sequence). CDR3 length equals 14 residues.

In this sample, this clonotype turned up a few times. V and J are TRBV13 and TRBJ1-1, with TRBD1 matching 8 bases. Trimming cost V 5 bases and J 6 bases; bases outside gene matches: 8. Germline V lookup: CDR1 PRHDT, CDR2 FYEKMQ (reference sequence). The CDR3 spans 14 residues. In nucleotides, the CDR3 is TGTGCCAGCAGCCCAACCCACAGGGGGGCTGAAGCTTTCTTT. This sequence encodes CASSPTHRGAEAFF.